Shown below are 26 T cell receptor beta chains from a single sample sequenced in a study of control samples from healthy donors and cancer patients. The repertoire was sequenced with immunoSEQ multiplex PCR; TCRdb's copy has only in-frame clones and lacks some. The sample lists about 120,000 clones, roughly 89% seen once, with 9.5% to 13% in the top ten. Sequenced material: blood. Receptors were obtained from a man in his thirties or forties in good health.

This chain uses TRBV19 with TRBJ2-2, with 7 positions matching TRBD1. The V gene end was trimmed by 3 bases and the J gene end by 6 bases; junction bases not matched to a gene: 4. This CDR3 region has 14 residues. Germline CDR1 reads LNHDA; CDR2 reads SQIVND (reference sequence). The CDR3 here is CASSMTGTPGELFF. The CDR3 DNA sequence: TGTGCCAGTAGTATGACAGGGACCCCCGGGGAGCTGTTTTTT.

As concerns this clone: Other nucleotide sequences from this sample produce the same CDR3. The CDR3 nucleotides read TGTGCCAGCAGCTTCAGCACGGGGGCTAATGAAAAACTGTTTTTT. Translated, it gives CASSFSTGANEKLFF. V is TRBV9 and J is TRBJ1-4, with D perhaps matching TRBD1 (5 bases). The CDR3 consists of 15 residues. V was clipped by 4 bases and J by 3 bases, with 13 bases between them. Per the germline V gene, CDR1 is SGDLS and CDR2 is YYNGEE.

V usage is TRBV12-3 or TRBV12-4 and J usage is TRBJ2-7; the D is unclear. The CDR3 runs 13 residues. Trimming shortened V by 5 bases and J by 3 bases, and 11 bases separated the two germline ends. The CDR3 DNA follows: TGTGCCAGCAGTGGCGGTCTACTCTACGAGCAGTACGTC. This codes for CASSGGLLYEQYV.

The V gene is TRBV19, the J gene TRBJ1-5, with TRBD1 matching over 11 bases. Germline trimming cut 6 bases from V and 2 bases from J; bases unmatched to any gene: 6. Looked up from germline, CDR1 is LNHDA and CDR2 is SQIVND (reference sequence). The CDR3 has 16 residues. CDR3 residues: CASRMGQGERNQPQHF. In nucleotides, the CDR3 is TGTGCCAGTAGGATGGGACAGGGGGAGCGCAATCAGCCCCAGCATTTT.

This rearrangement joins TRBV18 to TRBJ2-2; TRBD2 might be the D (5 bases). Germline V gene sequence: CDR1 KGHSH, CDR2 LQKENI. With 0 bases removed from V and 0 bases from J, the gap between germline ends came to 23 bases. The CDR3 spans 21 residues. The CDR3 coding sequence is TGTGCCAGCTCACCACCTTTGGGAGTCGGCAGTTTAATCTCGAACACCGGGGAGCTGTTTTTT. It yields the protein CASSPPLGVGSLISNTGELFF.

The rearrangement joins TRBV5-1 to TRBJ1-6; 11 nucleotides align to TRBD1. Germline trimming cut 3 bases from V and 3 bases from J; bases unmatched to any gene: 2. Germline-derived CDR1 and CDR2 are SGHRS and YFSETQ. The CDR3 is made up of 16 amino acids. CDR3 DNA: TGCGCCAGCAGCTGGGGACAGGGGGGCTATAATTCACCCCTCCACTTT. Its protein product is CASSWGQGGYNSPLHF. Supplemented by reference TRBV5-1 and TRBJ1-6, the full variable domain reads KAGVTQTPRYLIKTRGQQVTLSCSPISGHRSVSWYQQTPGQGLQFLFEYFSETQRNKGNFPGRFSGRQFSNSRSEMNVSTLELGDSALYLCASSWGQGGYNSPLHFGNGTRLTVT.

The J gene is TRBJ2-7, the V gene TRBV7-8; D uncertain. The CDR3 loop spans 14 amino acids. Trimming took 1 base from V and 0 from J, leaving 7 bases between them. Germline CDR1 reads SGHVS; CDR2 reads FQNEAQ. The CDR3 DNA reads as TGTGCCAGCAGCTTAGAGATGGGCTCCTACGAGCAGTACGTC. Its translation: CASSLEMGSYEQYV.

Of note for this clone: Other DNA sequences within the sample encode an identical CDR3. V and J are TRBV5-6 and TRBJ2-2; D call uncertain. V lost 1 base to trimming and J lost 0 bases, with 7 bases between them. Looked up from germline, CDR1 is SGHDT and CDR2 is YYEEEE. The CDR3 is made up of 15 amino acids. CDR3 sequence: CASSLNPANTGELFF. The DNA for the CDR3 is TGTGCCAGCAGCTTGAACCCTGCGAACACCGGGGAGCTGTTTTTT.

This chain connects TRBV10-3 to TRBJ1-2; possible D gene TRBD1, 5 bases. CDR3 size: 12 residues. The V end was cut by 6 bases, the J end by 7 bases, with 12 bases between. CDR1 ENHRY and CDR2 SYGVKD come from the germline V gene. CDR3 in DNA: TGTGCCATCAGAACGGACACCGGTGGCTACACCTTC. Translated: CAIRTDTGGYTF.

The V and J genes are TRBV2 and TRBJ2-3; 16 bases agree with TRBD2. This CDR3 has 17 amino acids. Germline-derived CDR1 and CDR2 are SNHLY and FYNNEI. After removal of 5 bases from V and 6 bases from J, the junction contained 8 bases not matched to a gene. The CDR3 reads CASSKPGLAGGGDTQYF. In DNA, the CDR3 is TGTGCCAGCAGTAAACCGGGACTAGCGGGGGGGGGCGATACGCAGTATTTT. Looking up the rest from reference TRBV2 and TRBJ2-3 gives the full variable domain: EPEVTQTPSHQVTQMGQEVILRCVPISNHLYFYWYRQILGQKVEFLVSFYNNEISEKSEIFDDQFSVERPDGSNFTLKIRSTKLEDSAMYFCASSKPGLAGGGDTQYFGPGTRLTVL.

The CDR3 coding sequence is TGTGCCTGGAGCCTCGGTAGGGGAGCTAACTATGGCTACACCTTC. It translates to CAWSLGRGANYGYTF. The chain links TRBV30 to TRBJ1-2, with D possibly being TRBD1 (5 bases). Germline loops: CDR1 GTSNPN, CDR2 SVGIG (reference sequence). The V end lost 3 bases, the J end lost 0 bases, and 14 bases lay between the germline ends. The CDR3 totals 15 residues.

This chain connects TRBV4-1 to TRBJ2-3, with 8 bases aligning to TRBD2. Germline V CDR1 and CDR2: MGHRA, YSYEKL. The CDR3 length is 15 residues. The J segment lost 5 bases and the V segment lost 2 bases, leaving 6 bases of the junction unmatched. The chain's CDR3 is CASSQRAGVEDTQYF. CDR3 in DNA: TGCGCCAGCAGCCAACGAGCGGGGGTAGAAGATACGCAGTATTTT.

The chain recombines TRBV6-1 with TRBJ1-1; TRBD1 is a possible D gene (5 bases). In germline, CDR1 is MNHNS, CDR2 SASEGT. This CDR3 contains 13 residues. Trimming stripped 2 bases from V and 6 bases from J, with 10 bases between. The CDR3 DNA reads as TGTGCCAGCAGTGAAAACGCCAGGGCTGAAGCTTTCTTT. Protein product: CASSENARAEAFF.

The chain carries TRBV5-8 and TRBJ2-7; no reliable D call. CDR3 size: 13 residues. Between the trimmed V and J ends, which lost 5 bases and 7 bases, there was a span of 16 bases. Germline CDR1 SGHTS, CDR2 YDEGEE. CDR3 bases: TGTGCCAGCAGTGTCACCCTCGTCACTGAGCAGTACTTC. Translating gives CASSVTLVTEQYF.

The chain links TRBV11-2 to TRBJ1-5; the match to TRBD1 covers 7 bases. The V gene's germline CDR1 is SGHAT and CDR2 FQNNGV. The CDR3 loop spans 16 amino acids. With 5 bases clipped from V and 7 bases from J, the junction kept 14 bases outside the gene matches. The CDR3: CASSSDVGGRPQPQHF. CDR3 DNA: TGTGCCAGCAGCAGCGATGTAGGGGGCCGGCCCCAGCCCCAGCATTTT.

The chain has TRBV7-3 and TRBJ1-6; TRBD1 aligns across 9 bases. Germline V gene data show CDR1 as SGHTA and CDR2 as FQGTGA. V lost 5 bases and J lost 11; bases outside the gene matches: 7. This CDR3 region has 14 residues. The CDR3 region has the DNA TGTGCCAGCAGCCTCACAGGGGGCAGGACACCCCTCCACTTT. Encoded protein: CASSLTGGRTPLHF.

The CDR3 bases are TGTGCCAGCAGTGGCCCCAAGCAGGGACTAGCGGCCCAAGAGACCCAGTACTTC. Its translation is CASSGPKQGLAAQETQYF. This sequence joins TRBV25-1 and TRBJ2-5, with 11 bases identical to TRBD2. The CDR3 has 18 amino acids. Losses at the gene ends were 4 bases for V and 1 base for J; bases not matched to a gene: 11. Germline V gene data show CDR1 as MGHDK and CDR2 as SYGVNS.

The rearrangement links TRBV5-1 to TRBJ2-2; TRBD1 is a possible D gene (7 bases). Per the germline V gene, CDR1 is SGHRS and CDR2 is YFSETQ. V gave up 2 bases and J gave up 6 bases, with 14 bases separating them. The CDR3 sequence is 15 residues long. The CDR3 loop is CASSFQGGDAGELFF. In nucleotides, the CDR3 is TGCGCCAGCAGCTTCCAGGGGGGAGATGCCGGGGAGCTGTTTTTT.

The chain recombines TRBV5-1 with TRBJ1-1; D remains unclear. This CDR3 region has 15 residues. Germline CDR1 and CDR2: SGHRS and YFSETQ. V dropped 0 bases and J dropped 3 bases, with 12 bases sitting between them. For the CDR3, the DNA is TGCGCCAGCAGCTTGGGAGGGCAGCGAGACACTGAAGCTTTCTTT. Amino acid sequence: CASSLGGQRDTEAFF.

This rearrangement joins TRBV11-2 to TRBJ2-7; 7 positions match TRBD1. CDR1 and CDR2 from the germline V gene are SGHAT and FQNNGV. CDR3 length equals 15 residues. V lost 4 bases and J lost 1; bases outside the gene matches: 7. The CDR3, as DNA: TGTGCCAGCAGCTCCCGACAGGGAGCGTCCTACGAGCAGTACTTC. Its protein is CASSSRQGASYEQYF. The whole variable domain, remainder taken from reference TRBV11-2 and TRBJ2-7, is EAGVAQSPRYKIIEKRQSVAFWCNPISGHATLYWYQQILGQGPKLLIQFQNNGVVDDSQLPKDRFSAERLKGVDSTLKIQPAKLEDSAVYLCASSSRQGASYEQYFGPGTRLTVT.

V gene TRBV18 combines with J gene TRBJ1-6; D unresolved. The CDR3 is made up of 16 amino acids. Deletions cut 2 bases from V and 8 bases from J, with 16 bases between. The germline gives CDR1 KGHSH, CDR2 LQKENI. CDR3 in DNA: TGTGCCAGCTCACCATACGTGGGATTGAGGGATTCACCCCTCCACTTT. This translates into CASSPYVGLRDSPLHF.

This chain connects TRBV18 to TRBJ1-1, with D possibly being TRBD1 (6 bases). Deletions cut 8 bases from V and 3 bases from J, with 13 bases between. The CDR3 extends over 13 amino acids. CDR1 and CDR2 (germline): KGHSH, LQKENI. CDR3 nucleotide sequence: TGTGCCAGCACCGGACAGCGAGACACTGAAGCTTTCTTT. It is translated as CASTGQRDTEAFF.

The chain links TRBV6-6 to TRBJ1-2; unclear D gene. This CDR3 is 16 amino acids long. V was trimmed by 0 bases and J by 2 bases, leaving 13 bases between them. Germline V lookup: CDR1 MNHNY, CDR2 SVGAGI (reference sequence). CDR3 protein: CASSYSPKGSNYGYTF. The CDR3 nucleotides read TGTGCCAGCAGTTACTCGCCCAAGGGTTCAAACTATGGCTACACCTTC.

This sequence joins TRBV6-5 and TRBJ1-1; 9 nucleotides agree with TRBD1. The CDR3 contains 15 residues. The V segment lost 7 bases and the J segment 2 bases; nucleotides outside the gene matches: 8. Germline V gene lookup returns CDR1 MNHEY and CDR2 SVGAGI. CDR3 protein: CASTKGGQGNTEAFF. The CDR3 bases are TGTGCCAGCACCAAGGGGGGACAGGGTAACACTGAAGCTTTCTTT.

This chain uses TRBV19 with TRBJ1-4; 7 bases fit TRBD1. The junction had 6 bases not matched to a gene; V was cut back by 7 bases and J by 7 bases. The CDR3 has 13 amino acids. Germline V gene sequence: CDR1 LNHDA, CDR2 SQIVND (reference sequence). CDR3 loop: CASTSTGREKLFF. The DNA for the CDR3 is TGTGCCAGTACTTCGACAGGGCGTGAAAAACTGTTTTTT.

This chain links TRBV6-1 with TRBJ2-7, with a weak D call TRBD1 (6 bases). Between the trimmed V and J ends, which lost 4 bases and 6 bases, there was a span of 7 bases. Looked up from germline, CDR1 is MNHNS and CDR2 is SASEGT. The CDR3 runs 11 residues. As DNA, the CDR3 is TGTGCCAGCAGTGGGACAGCCGAGCAGTACGTC. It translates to CASSGTAEQYV.